This entry features one T cell receptor (beta chain) sequence. Its cognate antigen is unknown. The entry originates in a study of T cell responses to AZD1222 COVID-19 vaccine. At the level of the study: Second doses that came at about 4 or about 12 weeks were put together. Study-level results: Spike-specific TCR repertoires showed rising breadth and depth after two AZD1222 doses.

There are 15 residues in the CDR3. CDR1 is SGHNT and CDR2 is YYREEE in the germline V gene (reference sequence). V was pared by 2 bases and J by 2 bases, with 6 bases of the junction left unmatched. Libraries were prepared by immunoSEQ multiplex PCR; TCRdb keeps only in-frame clonotypes and omits some of them. The sample has 90,000 to 120,000 clones, 86% seen once. The source is an adult in good health. The starting material was peripheral blood, obtained on day 0 of AZD1222 vaccination. The rearrangement uses TRBV5-4 and TRBJ2-7, with 8 bases matching TRBD1. The CDR3 loop is CASSLDRGITYEQYF. The CDR3 DNA reads as TGTGCCAGCAGCTTAGACAGGGGAATAACCTACGAGCAGTACTTC.